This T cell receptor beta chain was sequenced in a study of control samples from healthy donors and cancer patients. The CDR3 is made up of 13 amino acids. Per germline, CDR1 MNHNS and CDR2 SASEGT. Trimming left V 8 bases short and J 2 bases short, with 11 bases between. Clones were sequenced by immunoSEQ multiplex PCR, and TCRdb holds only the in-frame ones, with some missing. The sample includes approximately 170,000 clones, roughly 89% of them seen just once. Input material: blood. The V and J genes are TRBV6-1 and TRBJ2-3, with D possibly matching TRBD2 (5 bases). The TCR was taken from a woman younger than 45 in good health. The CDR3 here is CASGEAATDTQYF. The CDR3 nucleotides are TGTGCCAGCGGGGAAGCGGCCACAGATACGCAGTATTTT.